These 12 T cell receptor beta chains originate from one sample sequenced in a study of regulatory T cells in long-lasting Graves disease. Time point reported: newly diagnosed GD, antithyroid drugs for less than 3 months. PBMC-derived RNA was used for the TCR library. Library construction for TCR beta used iRepertoire HTBI primers and Arm-PCR of CDR3 regions. TCRdb analysed the multiplex PCR reads with MiXCR anew, one entry per CDR3 protein. The table records under 300,000 distinct CDR3 sequences, 20% of them present only once. The material sequenced was peripheral blood mononuclear cells (PBMCs), taken at new diagnosis, from a patient treated with antithyroid drugs. The receptors were gathered from a female donor with Graves disease.

This clonotype has a count of ten or more. The J gene is TRBJ1-2, the V gene TRBV6-1, with a possible D match to TRBD1 (6 bases). The germline V and J ends were trimmed by 6 bases and 3 bases, with 11 bases remaining between them. Germline V gene lookup returns CDR1 MNHNS and CDR2 SASEGT. CDR3 length equals 13 residues. This CDR3 is CASRRAGDYGYTF. The DNA of the CDR3 is TGTGCCAGCAGGCGAGCAGGGGACTATGGCTACACCTTC.

This clonotype was recorded at least ten times. The chain links TRBV5-6 to TRBJ2-1; TRBD1 matches 8 bases. From germline, CDR1 is SGHDT and CDR2 YYEEEE. This CDR3 has 15 residues. With 8 bases clipped from V and 7 bases from J, the junction kept 14 bases outside the gene matches. The CDR3 protein is CASLGRDRSLNEQFF. The CDR3 DNA sequence: TGTGCCAGTCTAGGCCGGGACAGGTCGTTAAATGAGCAGTTCTTC.

The table lists this clonotype with many counts. CDR3 nucleotides: TGCAGCGTAAATAAGGGGGAACCCAGGCAGTTCTTC. Protein product: CSVNKGEPRQFF. V usage is TRBV29-1 and J usage is TRBJ2-1, with a tentative D call TRBD1 (6 bases). The CDR3 contains 12 residues. Looked up from germline, CDR1 is SQVTM and CDR2 is ANQGSEA. The V gene lost 6 bases and the J gene lost 12 bases, with 18 bases spanning the gap.

This chain joins TRBV11-1 and TRBJ2-5; TRBD2 agrees at 11 bases. The germline gives CDR1 SGHAT, CDR2 FQDESV (reference sequence). The ends lost 2 bases at V and 4 bases at J; junction bases unmatched: 6. The CDR3 contains 16 residues. DNA of the CDR3: TGTGCCAGCAGCTTAATAACTAGCGGGAGTATAGAGACCCAGTACTTC. Translation gives CASSLITSGSIETQYF.

The genes are TRBV4-3 and TRBJ1-2; D possibly corresponds to TRBD1 (5 bases). With 0 bases removed from V and 4 bases from J, the gap between germline ends came to 12 bases. The CDR3 extends over 15 amino acids. Germline V gene sequence: CDR1 LGHNA, CDR2 YSLEER. CDR3 loop: CASSQEYGGGYGYTF. Written as DNA, the CDR3 is TGCGCCAGCAGCCAAGAATATGGGGGGGGCTATGGCTACACCTTC.

This clonotype was counted many times. The chain couples TRBV7-9 to TRBJ2-2; D remains unclear. The germline CDR1 and CDR2 sequences are SEHNR and FQNEAQ (reference sequence). This CDR3 has 11 amino acids. The V end was cut by 2 bases, the J end by 6 bases, with 1 base between. Here the CDR3 reads CASSLSGELFF. DNA of the CDR3: TGTGCCAGCAGCTTATCCGGGGAGCTGTTTTTT.

At least ten counts were recorded for this clonotype. The chain links TRBV11-2 to TRBJ1-2, with no clear D. There are 14 residues in the CDR3. The germline CDR1 and CDR2 sequences are SGHAT and FQNNGV. Trimming left V 5 bases short and J 8 bases short, with 18 bases between. The CDR3 sequence is CASSPDRQEKGYTF. In nucleotides, the CDR3 is TGTGCCAGCAGCCCAGACCGACAAGAAAAGGGCTACACCTTC.

A remark on this clonotype: A far larger clone is one base from this, pointing to a likely read error. The gene calls are TRBV2 and TRBJ2-7; 11 bases align to TRBD2. With 6 bases clipped from V and 4 bases from J, the junction kept 14 bases outside the gene matches. Germline CDR1 is SNHLY and CDR2 is FYNNEI. The CDR3 contains 17 residues. The CDR3 sequence: CASSPMGLAETQYEQYF. Here the CDR3 DNA reads TGTGCCAGCAGCCCAATGGGACTAGCGGAAACCCAATACGAGCAGTACTTC.

There are many counts of this clonotype. CDR3 amino acids: CASSSRGGGQETQYF. The CDR3 nucleotides read TGTGCCAGCAGCAGCCGTGGGGGGGGCCAAGAGACCCAGTACTTC. This chain links TRBV11-3 with TRBJ2-5; 7 bases fit TRBD2. The CDR3 consists of 15 residues. The ends lost 5 bases at V and 1 base at J; junction bases unmatched: 7. Germline V gene data show CDR1 as SGHNT and CDR2 as YENEEA. The entire variable domain, with the rest obtained from reference TRBV11-3 and TRBJ2-5, is as follows: EAGVVQSPRYKIIEKKQPVAFWCNPISGHNTLYWYLQNLGQGPELLIRYENEEAVDDSQLPKDRFSAERLKGVDSTLKIQPAELGDSAVYLCASSSRGGGQETQYFGPGTRLLVL.

On this clonotype: A much larger clone lies one base from this, so it may be a read error. The chain carries TRBV10-3 and TRBJ2-7; D is unclear. Germline CDR1 is ENHRY and CDR2 is SYGVKD. The V end lost 5 bases, the J end lost 2 bases, and 16 bases lay between the germline ends. CDR3 length equals 15 residues. CDR3 in DNA: TGTGCCATCAGTCCGGGTAGTTGGGTTACCTACGAGCAGTACTTC. Its protein is CAISPGSWVTYEQYF.

This clonotype was picked up many times. This chain links TRBV4-3 with TRBJ2-1, with D tentatively TRBD1 or TRBD2 (5 bases each). CDR3 length: 17 residues. Trimming removed 0 bases at V and 1 base at J, with 13 bases between. Germline loops: CDR1 LGHNA, CDR2 YSLEER. The CDR3 protein is CASSQEVRGPSYNEQFF. CDR3 DNA: TGCGCCAGCAGCCAAGAAGTTCGGGGACCTTCCTACAATGAGCAGTTCTTC.

This clonotype was counted at least ten times. The chain joins TRBV6-2 or TRBV6-3 to TRBJ2-7; weak D call: TRBD1 (6 bases). The V gene's germline CDR1 is MNHEY and CDR2 SVGEGT. The CDR3 loop spans 17 amino acids. Trimming shortened V by 5 bases and J by 2 bases, and 22 bases separated the two germline ends. In nucleotides, the CDR3 is TGTGCCAGCAGTGATCCCCACCGGCAGGGGTATACCTACGAGCAGTACTTC. It translates to CASSDPHRQGYTYEQYF.